The 15 T cell receptor beta chains given below trace back to one sample, sequenced in a study of regulatory and conventional T cells in RAG deficiency (TCRdb year 2017). Receptor libraries were prepared by the immunoSEQ multiplex PCR assay. Sourced from immuneACCESS, this table was stored by TCRdb with only in-frame sequences that have V and J called. A share of the clones is absent; for the studies checked, an unresolved V gene accounts for under half, and the remainder has no known explanation. In this sample the table shows about 34,000 clones, about 76% of which occur a single time. The ten largest make up 3% to 4% of the sample. Before genomic DNA extraction, conventional CD4+ T cells were purified from blood as CD25-low CD127-high cells. These same records also appear under a second study, on regulatory T cells. From that second study: The multiplex PCR used 52 forward TRBV primers and 13 reverse TRBJ primers, with assay-based and computational corrections for amplification bias.

The sample comprised CD4+ effector T cells sorted from blood. Receptor source: a human donor in good health.

This clone was seen once. The V gene is TRBV6-5, the J gene TRBJ1-1; D is undetermined. V was shortened by 11 bases and J by 3 bases, with 19 bases between the two germline ends. Germline values: CDR1 MNHEY, CDR2 SVGAGI. The CDR3 runs 14 residues. The CDR3 spells CAVLDVGRDTEAFF. The DNA for the CDR3 is TGTGCCGTACTGGACGTAGGTAGAGACACTGAAGCTTTCTTT.

This chain uses TRBV5-4 with TRBJ2-1; D gene ambiguous. CDR1 SGHNT and CDR2 YYREEE come from the germline V gene (reference sequence). V was pared by 1 base and J by 4 bases, with 9 bases between. The CDR3 runs to 14 residues. The CDR3 here is CASSLISEYNEQFF. The CDR3 coding sequence is TGTGCCAGCAGCTTGATTTCGGAGTACAATGAGCAGTTCTTC.

V is TRBV7-3 and J is TRBJ2-3, with D perhaps matching TRBD1 or TRBD2 (5 bases each). V was clipped by 1 base and J by 1 base, with 12 bases between them. Per the germline V gene, CDR1 is SGHTA and CDR2 is FQGTGA. The CDR3 runs 16 residues. The CDR3 is CASSLMGEVGTDTQYF. CDR3 bases: TGTGCCAGCAGCTTAATGGGGGAAGTCGGCACAGATACGCAGTATTTT.

The chain couples TRBV18 to TRBJ1-4; no definite D call. The CDR3 extends over 13 amino acids. V was trimmed by 2 bases and J by 8 bases, leaving 9 bases between them. CDR1 and CDR2 (germline): KGHSH, LQKENI. The CDR3 coding sequence is TGTGCCAGCTCACCATTGGTGGGGGAAAAACTGTTTTTT. Its translation: CASSPLVGEKLFF. The whole variable domain, filled in from reference TRBV18 and TRBJ1-4, reads NAGVMQNPRHLVRRRGQEARLRCSPMKGHSHVYWYRQLPEEGLKFMVYLQKENIIDESGMPKERFSAEFPKEGPSILRIQQVVRGDSAAYFCASSPLVGEKLFFGSGTQLSVL.

This clone occurred a few times. The V call is TRBV2, the J call TRBJ2-7, with 8 bases identical to TRBD1. Germline assignment: CDR1 SNHLY and CDR2 FYNNEI. The CDR3 runs 15 residues. The ends lost 6 bases at V and 0 bases at J; junction bases unmatched: 7. CDR3 sequence (DNA): TGTGCCAGCAGCAGAGACAGGGGAGACTCCTACGAGCAGTACTTC. Protein sequence: CASSRDRGDSYEQYF.

The chain carries TRBV2 and TRBJ2-3; D is ambiguous. The CDR3 runs 10 residues. Trimming removed 7 bases at V and 4 bases at J, with 3 bases between. Germline-derived CDR1 and CDR2 are SNHLY and FYNNEI. The CDR3 nucleotides are TGTGCCAGCAACCCAGATACGCAGTATTTT. This encodes CASNPDTQYF.

V gene TRBV2 combines with J gene TRBJ2-3; TRBD1 matches at 7 bases. The junction had 4 bases not matched to a gene; V was cut back by 4 bases and J by 6 bases. Germline V CDR1 and CDR2: SNHLY, FYNNEI. The CDR3 consists of 13 residues. The CDR3 DNA sequence: TGTGCCAGCAGTGGAGAGACAGGGGATACGCAGTATTTT. Translation gives CASSGETGDTQYF.

The rearrangement links TRBV4-1 to TRBJ2-4; either TRBD1 or TRBD2 may fit D (5 bases each). CDR3 size: 18 residues. The germline V gene encodes CDR1 MGHRA and CDR2 YSYEKL. V was clipped by 0 bases and J by 0 bases, with 15 bases between them. The CDR3 loop is CASSQEGFTGTAKNIQYF. The CDR3 region has the DNA TGCGCCAGCAGCCAAGAGGGCTTCACCGGGACAGCCAAAAACATTCAGTACTTC.

In nucleotides, the CDR3 is TGTGCCACTATGGACAGGGTCGGCTCACCCCTCCACTTT. Residues: CATMDRVGSPLHF. The rearrangement joins TRBV19 to TRBJ1-6; 8 positions match TRBD1. V lost 10 bases, J lost 10 bases, and 9 bases stayed unmatched. This CDR3 contains 13 residues. Germline V lookup: CDR1 LNHDA, CDR2 SQIVND (reference sequence).

This chain joins TRBV28 and TRBJ2-1; D may be TRBD2 (6 bases). The CDR3 spans 16 residues. V was clipped by 3 bases and J by 1 base, with 13 bases between them. Germline CDR1 is MDHEN and CDR2 is SYDVKM. The CDR3 reads CASSFSGGRSYNEQFF. CDR3 DNA: TGTGCCAGCAGTTTCTCCGGGGGAAGGTCCTACAATGAGCAGTTCTTC.

The chain uses TRBV25-1 and TRBJ1-3; D perhaps matches TRBD1 (6 bases). The germline V gene encodes CDR1 MGHDK and CDR2 SYGVNS. V was cut by 4 bases and J by 6 bases, with 10 bases left in between. This CDR3 spans 13 amino acids. CDR3 amino acids: CASSAGEANTIYF. CDR3 bases: TGTGCCAGCAGTGCAGGGGAGGCAAACACCATATATTTT.

The CDR3 bases are TGTGCCAGTAGTCCCCGGGGACAGACCCTAAGCACCTTC. Translation gives CASSPRGQTLSTF. The rearrangement uses TRBV19 and TRBJ1-2, with 7 bases that match TRBD1. Germline CDR1 and CDR2: LNHDA and SQIVND (reference sequence). There are 13 residues in the CDR3. V gave up 5 bases and J gave up 13 bases; unmatched junction bases: 13. Together with reference TRBV19 and TRBJ1-2, the CDR3 gives the full variable domain: DGGITQSPKYLFRKEGQNVTLSCEQNLNHDAMYWYRQDPGQGLRLIYYSQIVNDFQKGDIAEGYSVSREKKESFPLTVTSAQKNPTAFYLCASSPRGQTLSTFGSGTRLTVV.

Points on this clone: It is unclear where the CDR3 begins or ends on the DNA, so no DNA is shown, and the CDR3 is as TCRdb lists it. This chain uses TRBV12-1 with TRBJ2-1; TRBD2 was called by the table and not checked on the DNA. TRBV12-1 is assigned pseudogene status. The CDR3 length is 16 residues, termini included. The CDR3 region is CASSFVAGGAYNEQFF.

The chain is built from TRBV28 and TRBJ2-3; D might be TRBD2 (5 bases). The CDR3 loop spans 15 amino acids. Trimming stripped 2 bases from V and 2 bases from J, with 11 bases between. Germline values: CDR1 MDHEN, CDR2 SYDVKM. This chain's CDR3 is CASSLPAGFTDTQYF. DNA for the CDR3: TGTGCCAGCAGTTTACCGGCGGGTTTCACAGATACGCAGTATTTT.

V gene TRBV19 combines with J gene TRBJ2-7; a possible D gene is TRBD1 (8 bases). The CDR3 runs to 15 residues. With 7 bases removed from V and 8 bases from J, the gap between germline ends came to 24 bases. In germline, CDR1 is LNHDA, CDR2 SQIVND (reference sequence). CDR3 coding DNA: TGTGCCAGTACCGCCTCACAGGGGGGGGTCTCCAAGCAGTACTTC. Residues: CASTASQGGVSKQYF.